This TCR beta chain is drawn from a study of T cell repertoires in cytomegalovirus infection. Whole-study context: Public TCR beta signatures provided an indication of both CMV infection and a matching HLA type.

Notes on the study in general: In two of eight donors, the top clonotype was HLA-C-restricted CMV-specific.

Trimming shortened V by 3 bases and J by 1 base, and 12 bases separated the two germline ends. The CDR3 length is 15 residues. From germline, CDR1 is LGHNA and CDR2 YSLEER. This clonotype was recorded many times. As yet, its antigen is unknown. Via MiXCR, TCRdb re-called the reads, giving one row per CDR3 protein. The sample lists approximately 240,000 distinct CDR3 sequences; 9% to 15% were seen once. Sequencing was carried out using PBMCs. The J gene is TRBJ2-5, the V gene TRBV4-3; D is undetermined. The origin of this receptor is a human donor in good health (CMV status not recorded). Some clones in this sample may be carry-over from other donors' samples. This CDR3 is CASSQQHIAQETQYF. The DNA for the CDR3 is TGCGCCAGCAGCCAGCAGCATATAGCCCAAGAGACCCAGTACTTC.